This TCR beta chain was sequenced during a study of blood T cells in healthy people across ages. Study-level points and caveats: CMV infection status of these donors was not known.

Each sample had at least 6.5 million PBMCs isolated. Together with a sample-barcoded 5' primer, a J-beta primer mix was included in a second PCR lasting roughly 6 to 12 cycles. One entry per CDR3 protein results from TCRdb running MiXCR on the 5' RACE reads. In the table there are more than 700,000 distinct CDR3 sequences, about 53% of which are singletons. Remarks on this clonotype: The antigen is unknown.

Input material: blood. The receptor was derived from an elderly man in good health.

The CDR3 protein is CASSSGLSYGYTF. In DNA, the CDR3 is TGTGCCAGCAGTTCAGGGCTTAGCTATGGCTACACCTTC. V is TRBV28 and J is TRBJ1-2; the D gene is possibly TRBD1 (5 bases). The germline CDR1 and CDR2 sequences are MDHEN and SYDVKM. This CDR3 is 13 amino acids long. Trimming removed 4 bases from V and 4 bases from J, with 10 bases in between.